Listed below are T cell receptor beta chains from one sample, sequenced in a study of T-cell memory formation after mild COVID-19. A single record per CDR3 protein comes from TCRdb applying MiXCR to the 5' RACE reads. The repertoire has about 310,000 distinct CDR3 sequences, about 15% of them found once; the top ten carry 22%. The sample consisted of PBMCs or a T cell subset sorted from them (not recorded which). The receptors originated from a man aged 18 to 29 who had mild COVID-19 (a few samples of this study predate the infection). Cell type and time point are not known. Each CDR3 is given with its conserved first and last residue. D genes are given only for firm matches. A clone size is listed for some rows: how often the clone was seen (once, few, many), or a class if it is expanded.

V	J	size	D	DNA	CDR3
TRBV29-1	TRBJ1-1	-	-	TGCAGCGTTGAAGACGCCCCCCCAGGTCGGAGCACTGAAGCTTTCTTT	CSVEDAPPGRSTEAFF
TRBV5-1	TRBJ2-3	-	-	TGCGCCAGCAGCCTCCTCCTCGGGGGGCCGACAGATACGCAGTATTTT	CASSLLLGGPTDTQYF
TRBV19	TRBJ2-2	many	-	TGTGCCAGTAGTATTTCCGACAGGACCGGGGAGCTGTTTTTT	CASSISDRTGELFF
TRBV29-1	TRBJ1-2	few	TRBD1	TGCAGCGTTGAATTGGGGACAGACCGCTATGGCTACACCTTC	CSVELGTDRYGYTF
TRBV5-1	TRBJ2-5	many	TRBD2	TGCGCCAGCAGCTCATCTAGCGGGAAGGGGGAGACCCAGTACTTC	CASSSSSGKGETQYF
TRBV20-1	TRBJ2-1	few	TRBD2	TGCAGTGCTCGAAGACTAGCGGGTCCTCGGGGGGGTGAGCAGTTCTTC	CSARRLAGPRGGEQFF
TRBV6-2/TRBV6-3	TRBJ1-1	-	-	TGTGCCAGCAGTTACTCGAGGCAGCCCGAAGCTTTCTTT	CASSYSRQPEAFF
TRBV11-2	TRBJ2-3	-	TRBD2	TGTGCCAGCAGCTTAAACGGGGGGAGCGCAGATACGCAGTATTTT	CASSLNGGSADTQYF
TRBV20-1	TRBJ2-3	-	-	TGCAGTGCATGGGGGGGCGGCACAGATACGCAGTATTTT	CSAWGGGTDTQYF
TRBV5-1	TRBJ2-1	-	TRBD2	TGCGCCAGCAGCTTAAGGACTAGCGGGGACCATGAGCAGTTCTTC	CASSLRTSGDHEQFF
TRBV7-3	TRBJ2-3	-	-	TGTGCCAGCAGCTTACGTGGGACGCAGTATTTT	CASSLRGTQYF
TRBV7-6	TRBJ2-1	-	TRBD2	TGTGCCAGCAGCTTTCGGAGCGGGGCCTACAATGAGCAGTTCTTC	CASSFRSGAYNEQFF
TRBV12-3/TRBV12-4	TRBJ2-5	few	-	TGTGCCAGCAGTTCTGGGACTCGCCAAGAGACCCAGTACTTC	CASSSGTRQETQYF
TRBV5-5	TRBJ2-3	-	-	TGTGCCAGCAGCTTGGCATTAGATACGCAGTATTTT	CASSLALDTQYF
TRBV4-1	TRBJ2-5	-	TRBD2	TGCGCCAGCAGCCGTCCCGGGACTACCAGCCCCCAAGAGACCCAGTACTTC	CASSRPGTTSPQETQYF
TRBV5-1	TRBJ1-4	few	-	TGCGCCAGCAGCTTGAGTACCTATGCAACTAATGAAAAACTGTTTTTT	CASSLSTYATNEKLFF